A selection of T cell receptor beta chains follows, all from one sample in a study of T-cell memory formation after mild COVID-19. TCRdb re-called the 5' RACE reads through MiXCR, storing one row per CDR3 protein. The repertoire has roughly 350,000 distinct CDR3 sequences, around 21% of them found once; the top ten carry roughly an eighth. Sequencing input: PBMCs or a T cell subset sorted from them (not recorded which). The receptors were sampled from an adult woman who had mild COVID-19 (a few samples of this study predate the infection). Cell type and time point are not known. The CDR3 runs from the conserved cysteine through the conserved F or W. D genes are given only for firm matches. A row's size may be missing; if present it is once, few, many or a size class.

v_gene	d_gene	abundance	j_gene	CDR3aa	CDR3nt
TRBV7-7	NA	NA	TRBJ2-1	CASGNSRNEQFF	TGTGCTAGCGGTAATAGCCGCAATGAGCAGTTCTTC
TRBV4-1	TRBD2	few	TRBJ2-3	CASSQGGTSKGPPGTQYF	TGCGCCAGCAGCCAAGGGGGGACTAGCAAGGGGCCCCCAGGTACGCAGTATTTT
TRBV20-1	TRBD1	few	TRBJ1-2	CSARQGYGYTF	TGCAGTGCCCGACAGGGCTATGGCTACACCTTC
TRBV6-2/TRBV6-3	TRBD1	NA	TRBJ1-2	CASCDRGLFDYGYTF	TGTGCCAGCTGCGACAGGGGGCTCTTCGACTATGGCTACACCTTC
TRBV9	TRBD2	few	TRBJ2-7	CASSVGVAGRSYEQYF	TGTGCCAGCAGCGTAGGGGTAGCGGGAAGGTCCTACGAGCAGTACTTC
TRBV12-3/TRBV12-4	TRBD1	few	TRBJ2-5	CASSSQGSGETQYF	TGTGCCAGCAGTTCACAGGGGTCGGGAGAGACCCAGTACTTC
TRBV5-1	NA	NA	TRBJ2-7	CASSLRPYNDEQYF	TGCGCCAGCAGTTTACGGCCCTATAACGACGAGCAGTACTTC
TRBV7-8	TRBD1	NA	TRBJ1-4	CASSSGQGSYEKLFF	TGTGCCAGCAGCTCGGGACAGGGCAGTTATGAAAAACTGTTTTTT
TRBV5-5	NA	NA	TRBJ1-2	CASSLSRGGSGYTF	TGTGCCAGCAGCTTGTCCAGGGGCGGAAGTGGCTACACTTTC
TRBV5-6	NA	few	TRBJ2-7	CASSPVSRNSYEHYF	TGTGCCAGCAGCCCCGTCAGCAGAAATTCCTACGAGCATTACTTC
TRBV11-3	TRBD1	NA	TRBJ2-5	CAIRGLATKETQYF	TGTGCCATCAGGGGGCTCGCTACCAAAGAGACCCAGTACTTC
TRBV29-1	NA	NA	TRBJ2-5	CSVEDTETQYF	TGCAGCGTTGAAGACACAGAGACCCAGTACTTC
TRBV9	TRBD2	NA	TRBJ2-1	CASALSGEGYEQFF	TGTGCCAGCGCTTTATCCGGGGAGGGGTATGAGCAGTTCTTC
TRBV7-2	TRBD2	many	TRBJ2-3	CASSLGSGGRRTDTQYF	TGTGCCAGCAGCTTAGGGTCGGGCGGGAGACGAACAGATACGCAGTATTTT
TRBV29-1	NA	NA	TRBJ2-7	CSARGGEQLYEQYF	TGCAGCGCCCGTGGGGGCGAGCAACTGTACGAGCAGTACTTC
TRBV2	NA	few	TRBJ1-1	CASSDDSWNEAFF	TGTGCCAGCAGTGATGACAGTTGGAATGAAGCTTTCTTT
TRBV12-3/TRBV12-4	NA	NA	TRBJ2-7	CASSLGFPSEQYF	TGTGCCAGCAGTTTGGGCTTTCCGAGCGAGCAGTACTTC
TRBV5-1	TRBD1	NA	TRBJ2-7	CASSLMGQGVQYF	TGCGCCAGCAGCTTGATGGGACAGGGAGTACAGTACTTC
TRBV4-1	NA	NA	TRBJ2-7	CASSQEVQLPYEQYF	TGCGCCAGCAGCCAAGAGGTCCAGTTGCCCTACGAGCAGTACTTC
TRBV6-5	TRBD2	NA	TRBJ2-7	CASSSAGGGYEQYF	TGTGCCAGCAGTTCGGCGGGGGGTGGCTACGAGCAGTACTTC
TRBV6-5	NA	NA	TRBJ1-1	CASSGLPGGRNTEAFF	TGTGCCAGCAGTGGACTGCCGGGGGGGCGGAACACTGAAGCTTTCTTT
TRBV2	NA	NA	TRBJ2-3	CASSEGRGSSTDTQYF	TGTGCCAGCAGTGAAGGACGGGGGTCAAGCACAGATACGCAGTATTTT
TRBV5-4	TRBD1	once	TRBJ2-5	CASSLAGWGQEETQYF	TGTGCCAGCAGCTTGGCCGGGTGGGGACAGGAAGAGACCCAGTACTTC
TRBV10-3	TRBD1	NA	TRBJ2-5	CAISERGTGQETQYF	TGTGCCATCAGTGAGAGGGGGACAGGGCAAGAGACCCAGTACTTC
TRBV7-2	NA	once	TRBJ1-4	CASSSPRGRGEKLFF	TGTGCCAGCAGCTCCCCACGGGGACGAGGAGAAAAACTGTTTTTT
TRBV28	NA	NA	TRBJ2-5	CASSLTGSRETQYF	TGTGCCAGCAGTTTAACAGGGTCTCGAGAGACCCAGTACTTC
TRBV18	NA	NA	TRBJ2-3	CDSSPGTDTQYF	TGTGACAGCTCACCAGGGACTGATACGCAGTATTTT
TRBV24-1	TRBD1	few	TRBJ2-2	CATSDLGTGGFSIGELFF	TGTGCCACCAGTGATTTGGGGACAGGGGGCTTTTCGATCGGGGAGCTGTTTTTT
TRBV7-6	NA	NA	TRBJ2-5	CASRLWTSAQETQYF	TGTGCCAGCAGATTATGGACGTCCGCCCAAGAGACCCAGTACTTC
TRBV12-3/TRBV12-4	NA	NA	TRBJ1-2	CASSLRSGGDYGYTF	TGTGCCAGCAGTTTAAGGTCGGGGGGCGACTATGGCTACACCTTC
TRBV5-1	NA	NA	TRBJ1-1	CASSPQGMRTEAFF	TGCGCCAGCAGCCCCCAGGGGATGAGGACTGAAGCTTTCTTT
TRBV12-3/TRBV12-4	NA	few	TRBJ2-1	CASSLVPGEQFF	TGTGCCAGCAGTTTAGTCCCGGGAGAGCAGTTCTTC
TRBV7-2	NA	NA	TRBJ1-1	CASSSIGKAANTEAFF	TGTGCCAGCAGCTCGATCGGGAAAGCCGCTAACACTGAAGCTTTCTTT